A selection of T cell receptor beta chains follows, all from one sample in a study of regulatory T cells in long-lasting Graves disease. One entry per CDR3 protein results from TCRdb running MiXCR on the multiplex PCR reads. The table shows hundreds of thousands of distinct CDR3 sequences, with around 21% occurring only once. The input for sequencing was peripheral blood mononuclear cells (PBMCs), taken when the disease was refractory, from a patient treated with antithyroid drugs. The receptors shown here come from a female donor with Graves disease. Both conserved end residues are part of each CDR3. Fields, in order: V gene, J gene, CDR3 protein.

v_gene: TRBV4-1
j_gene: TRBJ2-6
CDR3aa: CASSQRGLRDSSGANVLTF

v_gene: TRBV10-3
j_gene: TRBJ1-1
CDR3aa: CAMRTGGTEAFF

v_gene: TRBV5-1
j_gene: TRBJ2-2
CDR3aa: CASSYTSGRVGGELFF

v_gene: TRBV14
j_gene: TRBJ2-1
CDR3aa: CASSQDLRGGDNEQFF

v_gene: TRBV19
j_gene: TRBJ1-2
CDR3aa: CASSTTRPTESNYGYTF

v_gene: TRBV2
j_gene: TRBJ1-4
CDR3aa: CASSRDRRNEKLFF

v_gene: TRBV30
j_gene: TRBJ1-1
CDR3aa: CAWRAGQGDKNTEAFF

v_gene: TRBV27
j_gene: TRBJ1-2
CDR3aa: CASSTGTASSRYTF

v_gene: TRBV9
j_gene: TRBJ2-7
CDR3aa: CASSVADSSYEQYF

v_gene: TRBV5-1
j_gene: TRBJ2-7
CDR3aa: CASSGGDRGREQYF

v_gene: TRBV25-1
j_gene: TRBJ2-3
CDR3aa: CASSEYLGRAQSTDTQYF

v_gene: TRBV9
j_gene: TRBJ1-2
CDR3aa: CASSIRGANYGYTF

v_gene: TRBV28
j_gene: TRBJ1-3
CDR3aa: CASSLQDSGNTIYF

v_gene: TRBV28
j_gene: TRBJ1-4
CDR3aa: CASSLTRVGEKLFF

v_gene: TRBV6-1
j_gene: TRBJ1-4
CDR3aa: CASTLSGTKTEKLFF

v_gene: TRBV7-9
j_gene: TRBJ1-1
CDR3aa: CASSSPDITEAFF

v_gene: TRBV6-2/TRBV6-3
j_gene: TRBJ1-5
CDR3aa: CASSYRRGRSNQPQHF

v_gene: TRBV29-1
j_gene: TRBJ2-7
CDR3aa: CSVEDLGKPYEQYF

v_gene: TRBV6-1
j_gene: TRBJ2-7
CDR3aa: CASRYAGPGEQYF

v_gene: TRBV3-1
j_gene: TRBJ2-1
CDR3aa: CASSLSGRASNEQFF

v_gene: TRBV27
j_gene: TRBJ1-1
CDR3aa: CASSFNADRPMNTEAFF

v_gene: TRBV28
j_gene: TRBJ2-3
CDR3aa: CASSGTYAQYF

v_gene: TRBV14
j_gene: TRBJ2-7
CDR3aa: CASSQSIDSYEQYF

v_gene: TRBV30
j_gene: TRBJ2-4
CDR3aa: CAWSRGTSDNKDIQYF

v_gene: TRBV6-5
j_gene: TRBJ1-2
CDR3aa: CASSYSTEFGTF

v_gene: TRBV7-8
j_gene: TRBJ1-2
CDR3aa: CASSLYRGGNDGYTF

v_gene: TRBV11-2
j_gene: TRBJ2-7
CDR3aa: CASRATSGMTYEQYF

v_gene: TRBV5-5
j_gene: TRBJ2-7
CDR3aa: CASSPTTSEVGYEQYF

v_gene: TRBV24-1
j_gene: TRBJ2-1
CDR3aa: CATSDTDGVGEHYNEQFF

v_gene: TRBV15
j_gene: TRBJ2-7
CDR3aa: CATSRVWAGWFYEQYF

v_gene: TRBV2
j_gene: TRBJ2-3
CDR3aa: CASRETGINRDTQYF

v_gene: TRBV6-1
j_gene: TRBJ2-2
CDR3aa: CASSGAGPGELFF

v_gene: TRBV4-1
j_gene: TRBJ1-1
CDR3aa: CASSQDTVDTEAFF

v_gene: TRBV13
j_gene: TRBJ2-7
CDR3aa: CASSPRGLAAVEEQYF

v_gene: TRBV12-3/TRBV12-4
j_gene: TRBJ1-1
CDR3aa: CASSIAGMNTEAFF

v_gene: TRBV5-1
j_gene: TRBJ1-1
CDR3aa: CASSYGPFLGTEAFF

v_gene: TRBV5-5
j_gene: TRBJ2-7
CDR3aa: CASSLMSEQYF

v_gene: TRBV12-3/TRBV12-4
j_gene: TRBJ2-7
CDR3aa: CASSGRDEQYF

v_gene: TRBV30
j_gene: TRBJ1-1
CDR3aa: CAWTGWRAFF

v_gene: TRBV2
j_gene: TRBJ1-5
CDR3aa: CASSVGRGDQPQHF

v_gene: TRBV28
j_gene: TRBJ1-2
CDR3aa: CASSRGPGGYTYGYTF

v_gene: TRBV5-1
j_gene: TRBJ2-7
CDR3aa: CASSFFTGGERVTYF

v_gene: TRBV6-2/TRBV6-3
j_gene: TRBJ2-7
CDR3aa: CASSPGQEQYF

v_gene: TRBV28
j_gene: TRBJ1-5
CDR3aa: CASSPPFSNQPQHF

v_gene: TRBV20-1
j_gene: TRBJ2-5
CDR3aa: CSAPRTGGLKTQYF

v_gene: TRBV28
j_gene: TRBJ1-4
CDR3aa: CASSGVREKLFF

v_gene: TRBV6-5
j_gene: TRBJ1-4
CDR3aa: CASSYRNPGGPVSTNEKLFF

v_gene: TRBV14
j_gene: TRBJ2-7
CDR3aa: CASSHNIYEQYF

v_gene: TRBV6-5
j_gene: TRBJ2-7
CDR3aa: CASSYSGLAGAGEQYF

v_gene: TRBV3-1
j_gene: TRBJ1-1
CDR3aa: CASSRAGGRTEAFF